A selection of T cell receptor beta chains follows, all from one sample in a study of shared clonotypes between healthy human individuals. TCRdb keeps only in-frame clones here, not all; method: immunoSEQ multiplex PCR. Among about 92,000 clones listed, 68% were seen once. The sample taken for sequencing was memory CD8+ T cells sorted from blood. The receptor set was obtained from a man aged 30-40 years in good health. CDR3s leave out the opening cysteine and the closing phenylalanine or tryptophan. A D gene is named only where the DNA matches it firmly.

cdr3_aa: ASSEGRLVRADTQY
d_call: NA
j_call: TRBJ2-3
v_call: TRBV10-1

cdr3_aa: ASSLFMRPYEQY
d_call: NA
j_call: TRBJ2-7
v_call: TRBV27

cdr3_aa: SVEVNTEAF
d_call: NA
j_call: TRBJ1-1
v_call: TRBV29-1

cdr3_aa: ALYVVHGYT
d_call: NA
j_call: TRBJ1-2
v_call: TRBV6-1

cdr3_aa: ASSDRDRGYEQY
d_call: TRBD1
j_call: TRBJ2-7
v_call: TRBV10-1

cdr3_aa: ASSPTGTRTQY
d_call: NA
j_call: TRBJ2-5
v_call: TRBV18

cdr3_aa: ASSKEDRGTGETQY
d_call: TRBD1
j_call: TRBJ2-5
v_call: TRBV9

cdr3_aa: AWSRLAGGPNTGELF
d_call: TRBD2
j_call: TRBJ2-2
v_call: TRBV30

cdr3_aa: ASSFFGASFTGELF
d_call: NA
j_call: TRBJ2-2
v_call: TRBV27

cdr3_aa: ASSLLLAASEQY
d_call: NA
j_call: TRBJ2-7
v_call: TRBV28

cdr3_aa: ASSVGPGKTDEQF
d_call: NA
j_call: TRBJ2-1
v_call: TRBV9

cdr3_aa: ASSLKADTEAF
d_call: NA
j_call: TRBJ1-1
v_call: TRBV27

cdr3_aa: ASSRGGREQY
d_call: TRBD1
j_call: TRBJ2-7
v_call: TRBV18

cdr3_aa: ASSGASGRTDTQY
d_call: TRBD2
j_call: TRBJ2-3
v_call: TRBV25-1

cdr3_aa: ASSLAHPRGGSSYEQY
d_call: NA
j_call: TRBJ2-7
v_call: TRBV27

cdr3_aa: ASSLAGGTYEQY
d_call: TRBD2
j_call: TRBJ2-7
v_call: TRBV11-2

cdr3_aa: ASSQRDYEQY
d_call: NA
j_call: TRBJ2-7
v_call: TRBV28

cdr3_aa: ASRLGGNRCGEQF
d_call: NA
j_call: TRBJ2-1
v_call: TRBV12-2

cdr3_aa: ASSEYGELF
d_call: NA
j_call: TRBJ2-2
v_call: TRBV25-1

cdr3_aa: ASSLMESAAGEQF
d_call: NA
j_call: TRBJ2-1
v_call: TRBV5-1

cdr3_aa: ASGRQGGEKLF
d_call: NA
j_call: TRBJ1-4
v_call: TRBV6-1

cdr3_aa: ASSPGLAGDSETQY
d_call: TRBD2
j_call: TRBJ2-5
v_call: TRBV5-5

cdr3_aa: ASSVGTTIKSYEQY
d_call: NA
j_call: TRBJ2-7
v_call: TRBV5-1

cdr3_aa: ASSPTTGGGYGYT
d_call: TRBD1
j_call: TRBJ1-2
v_call: TRBV6-1

cdr3_aa: ASSLGFYEQY
d_call: NA
j_call: TRBJ2-7
v_call: TRBV7-2

cdr3_aa: ASSLSSGIPDTQY
d_call: NA
j_call: TRBJ2-3
v_call: TRBV27

cdr3_aa: ASLSGSNEQF
d_call: TRBD2
j_call: TRBJ2-1
v_call: TRBV10-2

cdr3_aa: ASSSEGADYEQY
d_call: TRBD1
j_call: TRBJ2-7
v_call: TRBV11-2

cdr3_aa: ASRAFMGQGSGNEQF
d_call: TRBD1
j_call: TRBJ2-1
v_call: TRBV19